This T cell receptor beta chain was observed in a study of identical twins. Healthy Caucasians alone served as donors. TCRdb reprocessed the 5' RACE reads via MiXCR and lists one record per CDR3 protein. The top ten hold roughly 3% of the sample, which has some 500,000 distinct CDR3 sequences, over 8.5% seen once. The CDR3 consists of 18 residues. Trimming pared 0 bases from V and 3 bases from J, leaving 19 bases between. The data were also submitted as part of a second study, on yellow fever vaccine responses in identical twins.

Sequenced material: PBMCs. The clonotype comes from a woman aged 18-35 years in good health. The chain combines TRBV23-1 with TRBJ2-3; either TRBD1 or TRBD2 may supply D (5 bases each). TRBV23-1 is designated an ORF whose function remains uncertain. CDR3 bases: TGCGCCAGCAGTCAATCGCCAAGAGGGGTGCGCGGGACAGATACGCAGTATTTT. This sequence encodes CASSQSPRGVRGTDTQYF.